This is a list of T cell receptor beta chains from one sample in a study of T cell changes during pregnancy in multiple sclerosis. The protocol was immunoSEQ multiplex PCR, while the TCRdb copy is restricted to in-frame clones and leaves out a portion. The table records over 30,000 clones, almost 95% of them present only once. This sample comprised CD4+ T cells from peripheral blood mononuclear cells, obtained after pregnancy. These receptors were obtained from a female donor with multiple sclerosis, enrolled in a pregnancy study. CDR3s include the opening cysteine and the closing phenylalanine or tryptophan. A D gene is named only where the DNA matches it firmly. Clone size is stated in some rows and not others, as once, few, many or a class when expanded.

cdr3_aa	cdr3_nt	v_call	j_call	d_call	clone_size	cdr3_length
CASSEPGGRTGELFF	TGTGCCAGCAGTGAACCGGGGGGTCGCACCGGGGAGCTGTTTTTT	TRBV6-1	TRBJ2-2	TRBD2	NA	15
CASSLIGGTGYEQYF	TGCGCCAGCAGCCTCATTGGCGGGACGGGCTACGAGCAGTACTTC	TRBV5-1	TRBJ2-7	NA	NA	15
CASSYSGQAGGYTF	TGTGCCAGCAGTTACTCGGGACAGGCGGGTGGCTACACCTTC	TRBV6-5	TRBJ1-2	TRBD1	NA	14
CASSERDSITGNTIYF	TGTGCCAGCAGTGAACGCGACAGCATTACTGGAAACACCATATATTTT	TRBV6-1	TRBJ1-3	NA	NA	16
CASSTRDSNNEQFF	TGTGCCAGCAGTACCCGGGACAGTAACAATGAGCAGTTCTTC	TRBV25-1	TRBJ2-1	TRBD1	NA	14
CARGSEASTEAFF	TGTGCTCGGGGGAGCGAAGCTAGCACTGAAGCTTTCTTT	TRBV7-7	TRBJ1-1	NA	NA	13
CASSYQGEQYF	TGTGCCAGCAGTTACCAGGGCGAGCAGTACTTC	TRBV6-5	TRBJ2-7	NA	NA	11
CAISAPGRTEAFF	TGTGCCATCAGTGCCCCGGGGAGGACTGAAGCTTTCTTT	TRBV10-3	TRBJ1-1	NA	once	13
CASSLSVYEQYF	TGTGCCAGCAGCTTATCCGTCTACGAGCAGTACTTC	TRBV7-9	TRBJ2-7	NA	NA	12
CASSYESYEQYF	TGTGCCAGCAGCTACGAGTCCTACGAGCAGTACTTC	TRBV5-6	TRBJ2-7	NA	NA	12
CASSLLRQGDSNQPQHF	TGTGCCAGCAGCTTATTAAGACAGGGCGATAGCAATCAGCCCCAGCATTTT	TRBV7-8	TRBJ1-5	TRBD1	NA	17
CASSLFGQGAQPNSPLHF	TGTGCCAGCAGTTTATTTGGACAGGGGGCGCAGCCAAATTCACCCCTCCACTTT	TRBV27	TRBJ1-6	TRBD1	NA	18
CAWRRSTNYGYTF	TGTGCCTGGAGGAGGTCAACTAACTATGGCTACACCTTC	TRBV30	TRBJ1-2	NA	NA	13
CASSHNTGGPEKLFF	TGCGCCAGCAGCCATAATACAGGGGGGCCCGAAAAACTGTTTTTT	TRBV4-1	TRBJ1-4	TRBD1	NA	15
CASSKDGRAYGYTF	TGTGCCAGCAGCAAAGATGGTCGCGCCTATGGCTACACCTTC	TRBV11-2	TRBJ1-2	NA	NA	14
CATSRGSGGPTDTQYF	TGTGCCACCAGCAGGGGTAGCGGGGGGCCGACAGATACGCAGTATTTT	TRBV15	TRBJ2-3	TRBD2	NA	16